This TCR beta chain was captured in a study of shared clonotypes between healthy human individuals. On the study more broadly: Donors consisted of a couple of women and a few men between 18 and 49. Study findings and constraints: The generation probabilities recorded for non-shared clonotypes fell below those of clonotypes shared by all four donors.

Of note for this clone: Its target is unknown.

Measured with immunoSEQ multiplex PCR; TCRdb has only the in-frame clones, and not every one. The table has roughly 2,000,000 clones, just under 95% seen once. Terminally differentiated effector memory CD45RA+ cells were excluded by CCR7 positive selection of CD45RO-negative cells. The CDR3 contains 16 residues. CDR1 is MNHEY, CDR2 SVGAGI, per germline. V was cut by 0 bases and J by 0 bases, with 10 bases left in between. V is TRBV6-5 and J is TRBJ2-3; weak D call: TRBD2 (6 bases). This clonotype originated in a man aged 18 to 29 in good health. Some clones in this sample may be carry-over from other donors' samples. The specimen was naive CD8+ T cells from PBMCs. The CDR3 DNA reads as TGTGCCAGCAGTTACTCGGACTACACTAGCACAGATACGCAGTATTTT. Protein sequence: CASSYSDYTSTDTQYF.